Given below is one TCR beta chain in context. The sample is drawn from a study of blood T cell repertoires in COVID-19. Trimming pared 8 bases from V and 3 bases from J, leaving 6 bases between. Germline CDR1 and CDR2: MNHEY and SVGAGI. CDR3 length: 11 residues. The method was immunoSEQ multiplex PCR; TCRdb's version includes in-frame clones alone and lacks a portion of them. The table includes approximately 150,000 clones, 84% detected once. This receptor was identified in a woman aged 45 to 65 who had recovered from COVID-19. The chain joins TRBV6-5 to TRBJ2-3, with unresolved D. The sample consisted of PBMCs or T cells enriched from blood (not recorded which). DNA of the CDR3: TGTGCCAGCGGTAGAACAGATACGCAGTATTTT. This gives the protein CASGRTDTQYF.